Presented here are 29 T cell receptor beta chains from one specimen sequenced in a study of cytomegalovirus exposure and HLA in healthy donors. The PCR had 60 Vbeta and 13 Jbeta primers. The method was immunoSEQ multiplex PCR; TCRdb's version includes in-frame clones alone and lacks a portion of them. The repertoire holds about 120,000 clones, about 9.4% seen once, with 5% to 6.5% in the top ten. The sequencing input was PBMCs. The receptors shown here come from a woman between 40 and 50 years old in good health and CMV-seropositive.

The V and J genes are TRBV9 and TRBJ1-3; 8 positions agree with TRBD1. CDR1 and CDR2 (germline): SGDLS, YYNGEE. Trimming cost V 0 bases and J 2 bases; bases outside gene matches: 7. The CDR3 spans 17 residues. The DNA for the CDR3 is TGTGCCAGCAGCGTAGGAACAGGGGGAGTACCTGGAAACACCATATATTTT. Encoded protein: CASSVGTGGVPGNTIYF.

The genes are TRBV4-1 and TRBJ2-5; D is undetermined. The J call could be wrong; TRBJ2-7 is a better fit for the DNA end. Germline CDR1 and CDR2: MGHRA and YSYEKL. CDR3 length equals 14 residues. Here the CDR3 reads CASSPRASSYEQYF. As DNA, the CDR3 is TGCGCCAGCAGCCCCCGCGCAAGCTCCTACGAGCAGTACTTC.

There are a few counts of this clone. The chain recombines TRBV9 with TRBJ2-7; maybe TRBD1 (5 bases). Germline-derived CDR1 and CDR2 are SGDLS and YYNGEE. CDR3 length: 13 residues. V was cut by 3 bases and J by 6 bases, with 13 bases left in between. The CDR3 sequence is CASSGISRAEQYF. As DNA, the CDR3 is TGTGCCAGCAGCGGAATCTCCAGGGCCGAGCAGTACTTC.

The chain joins TRBV7-8 to TRBJ1-1; D is undetermined. V was trimmed by 4 bases and J by 9 bases, leaving 15 bases between them. CDR1 SGHVS and CDR2 FQNEAQ come from the germline V gene. The CDR3 is 13 amino acids. The CDR3, as DNA: TGTGCCAGCAGCTCCCGTAACGGGAACAAAGCTTTCTTT. Translating gives CASSSRNGNKAFF.

In its sample, this clone was seen a few times. CDR3: CASSWGGNTEAFF. As DNA, the CDR3 is TGTGCCAGCAGCTGGGGCGGGAACACTGAAGCTTTCTTT. The chain carries TRBV5-6 and TRBJ1-1, with D tentatively TRBD1 (5 bases). This CDR3 region has 13 residues. With 3 bases removed from V and 1 base from J, the gap between germline ends came to 7 bases. From germline, CDR1 is SGHDT and CDR2 YYEEEE.

The V call is TRBV18, the J call TRBJ1-5, with TRBD1 as a possible D gene (6 bases). Germline-derived CDR1 and CDR2 are KGHSH and LQKENI. There are 16 residues in the CDR3. The germline V and J ends were trimmed by 3 bases and 2 bases, with 14 bases remaining between them. The CDR3 sequence is CASSPSAGAGNQPQHF. CDR3 sequence (DNA): TGTGCCAGCTCACCTTCGGCAGGGGCAGGCAATCAGCCCCAGCATTTT. Full variable domain (remainder filled in from reference TRBV18 and TRBJ1-5): NAGVMQNPRHLVRRRGQEARLRCSPMKGHSHVYWYRQLPEEGLKFMVYLQKENIIDESGMPKERFSAEFPKEGPSILRIQQVVRGDSAAYFCASSPSAGAGNQPQHFGDGTRLSIL.

In this sample, this clone turned up a few times. The chain carries TRBV6-1 and TRBJ1-5, with 9 bases lining up with TRBD1. Germline trimming cut 0 bases from V and 7 bases from J; bases unmatched to any gene: 7. The CDR3 sequence is 16 residues long. Per germline, CDR1 MNHNS and CDR2 SASEGT. CDR3 loop: CASSEAFGTGRQPQHF. In DNA, the CDR3 is TGTGCCAGCAGTGAAGCCTTTGGGACAGGGCGGCAGCCCCAGCATTTT.

The chain links TRBV5-1 to TRBJ1-5; tentatively, D is TRBD1 (5 bases). V shed 5 bases and J shed 5 bases, with 14 bases lying between them. Germline CDR1 SGHRS, CDR2 YFSETQ. The CDR3 consists of 14 residues. The CDR3 nucleotides are TGCGCCAGCAGTGAGGGGAGGGGCGATCAGCCCCAGCATTTT. It translates to CASSEGRGDQPQHF.

V and J are TRBV5-1 and TRBJ1-2; D ambiguous. Germline-derived CDR1 and CDR2 are SGHRS and YFSETQ. The CDR3 spans 13 residues. V lost 0 bases and J 2 bases, leaving 5 bases between the germline ends. The CDR3 nucleotides are TGCGCCAGCAGCTTGGAAAGCAACTATGGCTACACCTTC. Translation: CASSLESNYGYTF.

The rearrangement joins TRBV2 to TRBJ1-6; possibly TRBD1 for D (6 bases). The germline gives CDR1 SNHLY, CDR2 FYNNEI. The CDR3 is 14 residues long. V was shortened by 6 bases and J by 8 bases, with 14 bases between the two germline ends. The chain's CDR3 is CASSFTGTDSPLHF. CDR3 bases: TGTGCCAGCAGCTTTACAGGGACGGATTCACCCCTCCACTTT. The whole variable domain, remainder taken from reference TRBV2 and TRBJ1-6, is EPEVTQTPSHQVTQMGQEVILRCVPISNHLYFYWYRQILGQKVEFLVSFYNNEISEKSEIFDDQFSVERPDGSNFTLKIRSTKLEDSAMYFCASSFTGTDSPLHFGNGTRLTVT.

This clone came up once. This chain joins TRBV5-1 and TRBJ2-5; D unclear. The germline V gene has CDR1 SGHRS and CDR2 YFSETQ. CDR3 size: 14 residues. V was shortened by 1 base and J by 2 bases, with 9 bases between the two germline ends. CDR3 nucleotide sequence: TGCGCCAGCAGCTTGCAGGCAGCACAAGAGACCCAGTACTTC. Protein: CASSLQAAQETQYF.

This clone was seen a handful of times. CDR3 protein: CASSPGLAGGPNTDTQYF. In DNA, the CDR3 is TGTGCCAGTAGCCCGGGGCTAGCGGGGGGGCCTAACACAGATACGCAGTATTTT. The chain employs TRBV19 and TRBJ2-3; 12 bases are a match to TRBD2. Per germline, CDR1 LNHDA and CDR2 SQIVND (reference sequence). V was clipped by 6 bases and J by 2 bases; unmatched bases: 12. CDR3 length equals 18 residues.

The chain links TRBV29-1 to TRBJ1-1; D not certain. The CDR3 is made up of 14 amino acids. Deletions cut 2 bases from V and 1 base from J, with 11 bases between. Germline CDR1 reads SQVTM; CDR2 reads ANQGSEA. The CDR3: CSVEWREKNTEAFF. In nucleotides, the CDR3 is TGCAGCGTTGAATGGAGAGAGAAGAACACTGAAGCTTTCTTT.

This clone has only a few counts. The chain couples TRBV2 to TRBJ2-1; 11 bases agree with TRBD2. CDR1 is SNHLY and CDR2 is FYNNEI in the germline V gene. V trimming: 4 bases; J trimming: 7 bases; junction bases outside the gene matches: 3. The CDR3 is 14 residues long. This chain's CDR3 is CASSASGGRNEQFF. The CDR3 coding sequence is TGTGCCAGCAGTGCTAGCGGGGGGCGTAATGAGCAGTTCTTC.

This clone was recorded a few times. V is TRBV28 and J is TRBJ1-3; D not resolved. CDR3 size: 16 residues. Germline V gene data show CDR1 as MDHEN and CDR2 as SYDVKM. Deletions cut 5 bases from V and 0 bases from J, with 14 bases between. CDR3 residues: CASSAPGKSSGNTIYF. The CDR3 nucleotides read TGTGCCAGCAGTGCCCCCGGGAAGAGCTCTGGAAACACCATATATTTT.

There are a few counts of this clone. The V and J genes are TRBV6-5 and TRBJ1-6; tentatively, D is TRBD1 (5 bases). CDR1 is MNHEY, CDR2 SVGAGI, per germline. The V end lost 6 bases, the J end lost 7 bases, and 10 bases lay between the germline ends. The CDR3 loop spans 13 amino acids. The CDR3 nucleotides are TGTGCCAGCAGGGGGCGGGAAAATTCACCCCTCCACTTT. Its translation: CASRGRENSPLHF.

V and J are TRBV6-4 and TRBJ2-3; 11 nucleotides match TRBD2. CDR3 length: 16 residues. Per germline, CDR1 MRHNA and CDR2 SNTAGT. V lost 0 bases, J lost 2 bases, and 1 base stayed unmatched. CDR3 bases: TGTGCCAGCAGTGACTCTAGCGGGGGGGCCACAGATACGCAGTATTTT. Its protein is CASSDSSGGATDTQYF.

The chain recombines TRBV30 with TRBJ1-5; TRBD1 matches at 7 bases. CDR3 length: 15 amino acids. Germline V lookup: CDR1 GTSNPN, CDR2 SVGIG (reference sequence). V dropped 2 bases and J dropped 6; count of bases not matched to a gene: 10. The CDR3 region is CAWSPGQGVVQPQHF. The CDR3, as DNA: TGTGCCTGGAGTCCGGGGCAGGGGGTAGTTCAGCCCCAGCATTTT. Full variable domain (missing parts from reference TRBV30 and TRBJ1-5): SQTIHQWPATLVQPVGSPLSLECTVEGTSNPNLYWYRQAAGRGLQLLFYSVGIGQISSEVPQNLSASRPQDRQFILSSKKLLLSDSGFYLCAWSPGQGVVQPQHFGDGTRLSIL.

This clone appeared a few times. The rearrangement uses TRBV28 and TRBJ1-3; tentative D call: TRBD1 (5 bases). The germline V and J ends were trimmed by 0 bases and 7 bases, with 16 bases remaining between them. The germline V gene encodes CDR1 MDHEN and CDR2 SYDVKM. CDR3 length: 16 amino acids. The CDR3 loop reads CASSLWSQGVFNTIYF. Here the CDR3 DNA reads TGTGCCAGCAGTTTATGGTCCCAGGGCGTTTTCAACACCATATATTTT.

The chain joins TRBV11-2 to TRBJ2-1, with D maybe TRBD1 (5 bases). Looked up from germline, CDR1 is SGHAT and CDR2 is FQNNGV. The CDR3 extends over 16 amino acids. V was cut by 5 bases and J by 4 bases, with 18 bases left in between. CDR3 coding DNA: TGTGCCAGCAGCCAGTTGTACAGGACCACATACAATGAGCAGTTCTTC. Translated, it gives CASSQLYRTTYNEQFF.

The chain combines TRBV18 with TRBJ1-4, with D possibly being TRBD1 (6 bases). The CDR3 is 14 residues long. The germline V and J ends were trimmed by 6 bases and 5 bases, with 13 bases remaining between them. The germline V gene encodes CDR1 KGHSH and CDR2 LQKENI. CDR3 nucleotides: TGTGCCAGCTCGAGGACAGCCCGAAATGAAAAACTGTTTTTT. Translation gives CASSRTARNEKLFF. Variable domain in full (rest from reference TRBV18 and TRBJ1-4): NAGVMQNPRHLVRRRGQEARLRCSPMKGHSHVYWYRQLPEEGLKFMVYLQKENIIDESGMPKERFSAEFPKEGPSILRIQQVVRGDSAAYFCASSRTARNEKLFFGSGTQLSVL.

The V call is TRBV10-3, the J call TRBJ2-7; 7 nucleotides align to TRBD1. The V segment lost 8 bases and the J segment 0 bases; nucleotides outside the gene matches: 7. The CDR3 covers 14 residues. The V gene's germline CDR1 is ENHRY and CDR2 SYGVKD. CDR3 nucleotide sequence: TGTGCCATCTCAGGGGGAACGAGCTCCTACGAGCAGTACTTC. This translates into CAISGGTSSYEQYF.

V and J are TRBV7-9 and TRBJ2-3; no firm D call. The CDR3 is made up of 14 amino acids. The V gene's germline CDR1 is SEHNR and CDR2 FQNEAQ (reference sequence). Trimming took off 5 bases at V and 0 bases at J, with 9 bases between the two ends. The CDR3 DNA follows: TGTGCCAGCAGCGTACAGTCTAGCACAGATACGCAGTATTTT. Residues: CASSVQSSTDTQYF.

The chain combines TRBV7-2 with TRBJ2-1; 7 nucleotides agree with TRBD2. Trimming removed 7 bases from V and 0 bases from J; junction bases left unmatched: 3. CDR1 SGHTA and CDR2 FQGNSA come from the germline V gene. This CDR3 contains 14 residues. CDR3 sequence: CASKRGFSYNEQFF. CDR3 nucleotide sequence: TGTGCCAGCAAGCGGGGTTTCTCCTACAATGAGCAGTTCTTC.

This clone was counted between two and nine times. The chain recombines TRBV4-1 with TRBJ2-1; 10 nucleotides match TRBD1. The CDR3 contains 13 residues. V shed 6 bases, J shed 6 bases, and the junction held 2 bases outside the gene matches. Germline loops: CDR1 MGHRA, CDR2 YSYEKL. In DNA form, the CDR3 reads TGCGCCAGCAGAAGGACAGGGGGCAATGAGCAGTTCTTC. This sequence encodes CASRRTGGNEQFF.

This clone was counted a few times. The V call is TRBV28, the J call TRBJ1-1; possibly TRBD1 for D (5 bases). CDR3 size: 15 residues. The V end lost 7 bases, the J end lost 6 bases, and 21 bases lay between the germline ends. Germline CDR1 MDHEN, CDR2 SYDVKM. The DNA of the CDR3 is TGTGCCAGCACCTTTGGACAAAGAATCGTTGCTGAAGCTTTCTTT. Protein product: CASTFGQRIVAEAFF.

The CDR3 DNA follows: TGTGCCAGCTCATTCCCCGGGACAGGGATAGAAAAACTGTTTTTT. It encodes CASSFPGTGIEKLFF. The gene calls are TRBV18 and TRBJ1-4; 9 bases map to TRBD1. The germline CDR1 and CDR2 sequences are KGHSH and LQKENI. V shed 5 bases, J shed 8 bases, and the junction held 9 bases outside the gene matches. CDR3 length: 15 residues.

This chain connects TRBV7-9 to TRBJ2-2; TRBD1 is a possible D gene (6 bases). The CDR3 consists of 15 residues. Germline CDR1 is SEHNR and CDR2 is FQNEAQ (reference sequence). V lost 5 bases, J lost 1 base, and 11 bases lay in between. CDR3 sequence: CASSRLQGNTGELFF. The CDR3 DNA sequence: TGTGCCAGCAGCCGCTTACAGGGGAACACCGGGGAGCTGTTTTTT. The whole variable domain, filled in from reference TRBV7-9 and TRBJ2-2, reads DTGVSQNPRHKITKRGQNVTFRCDPISEHNRLYWYRQTLGQGPEFLTYFQNEAQLEKSRLLSDRFSAERPKGSFSTLEIQRTEQGDSAMYLCASSRLQGNTGELFFGEGSRLTVL.

V and J are TRBV5-1 and TRBJ2-7, with a weak D call TRBD1 (7 bases). This CDR3 is built from 14 residues. Germline V lookup: CDR1 SGHRS, CDR2 YFSETQ. Trimming removed 4 bases from V and 3 bases from J, with 14 bases in between. The CDR3 loop is CASSLRGAHYEQYF. The CDR3 DNA follows: TGCGCCAGCAGCCTCAGGGGGGCCCACTACGAGCAGTACTTC. The full variable domain, rest sourced from reference TRBV5-1 and TRBJ2-7, is KAGVTQTPRYLIKTRGQQVTLSCSPISGHRSVSWYQQTPGQGLQFLFEYFSETQRNKGNFPGRFSGRQFSNSRSEMNVSTLELGDSALYLCASSLRGAHYEQYFGPGTRLTVT.